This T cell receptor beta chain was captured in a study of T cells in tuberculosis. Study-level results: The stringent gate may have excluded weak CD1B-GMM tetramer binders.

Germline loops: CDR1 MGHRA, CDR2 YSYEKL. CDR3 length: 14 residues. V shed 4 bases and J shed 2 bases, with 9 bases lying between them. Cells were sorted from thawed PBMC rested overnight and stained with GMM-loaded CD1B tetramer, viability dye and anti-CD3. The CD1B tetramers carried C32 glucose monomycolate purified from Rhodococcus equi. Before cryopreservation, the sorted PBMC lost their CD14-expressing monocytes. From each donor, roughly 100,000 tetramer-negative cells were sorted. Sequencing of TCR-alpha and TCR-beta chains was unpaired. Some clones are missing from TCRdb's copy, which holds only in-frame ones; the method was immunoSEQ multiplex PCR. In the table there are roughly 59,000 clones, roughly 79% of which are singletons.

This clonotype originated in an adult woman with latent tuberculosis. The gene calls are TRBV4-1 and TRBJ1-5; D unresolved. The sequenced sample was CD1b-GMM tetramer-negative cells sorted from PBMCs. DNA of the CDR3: TGCGCCAGCAGCCTGAATGAGGGCAATCAGCCCCAGCATTTT. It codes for CASSLNEGNQPQHF.